The 21 T cell receptor beta chains listed next were all sequenced from one sample in a study of neurological immune-mediated disorders. MiXCR was run by TCRdb on the 5' RACE reads, yielding one entry per CDR3 protein. This sample has about 59,000 distinct CDR3 sequences, with around 3.8% found just once. Specimen: PBMCs. Receptor source: a woman aged 50 to 60 with multiple sclerosis.

This clonotype has a count of ten or more. CDR3 amino acids: CASSDSGFNEQFF. CDR3 nucleotides: TGTGCCAGCAGTGACTCGGGCTTCAATGAGCAGTTCTTC. The rearrangement joins TRBV6-4 to TRBJ2-1; D is undetermined. The V end was cut by 0 bases, the J end by 6 bases, with 6 bases between. The CDR3 consists of 13 residues. Germline V gives CDR1 MRHNA, CDR2 SNTAGT.

This clonotype was seen ten or more times. The V call is TRBV4-3, the J call TRBJ2-2; TRBD2 aligns across 7 bases. J was trimmed by 3 bases and V by 0 bases; bases with no gene match: 4. Looked up from germline, CDR1 is LGHNA and CDR2 is YSLEER. CDR3 size: 16 residues. Here the CDR3 reads CASSQDPRGDTGELFF. CDR3 bases: TGCGCCAGCAGCCAAGACCCCCGGGGGGACACCGGGGAGCTGTTTTTT.

Only a few counts were recorded for this clonotype. This chain joins TRBV6-4 and TRBJ1-6; TRBD1 matches 11 bases. Germline assignment: CDR1 MRHNA and CDR2 SNTAGT. V lost 6 bases to trimming and J lost 12 bases; unmatched junction nucleotides: 13. The CDR3 runs 16 residues. The CDR3 region is CASRLVHQDRGQPLHF. The CDR3 DNA follows: TGTGCCAGCAGACTCGTTCATCAGGACAGGGGGCAACCCCTCCACTTT.

The chain carries TRBV7-3 and TRBJ2-5; tentative D call: TRBD2 (5 bases). Trimming took off 2 bases at V and 5 bases at J, with 9 bases between the two ends. Per the germline V gene, CDR1 is SGHTA and CDR2 is FQGTGA. CDR3 size: 13 residues. CDR3 loop: CASSLYRGETQYF. The CDR3 DNA follows: TGTGCCAGCAGCTTATACCGGGGTGAGACCCAGTACTTC.

This clonotype was counted at least ten times. This chain links TRBV3-1 with TRBJ2-7, with unresolved D. This CDR3 spans 13 amino acids. V gave up 3 bases and J gave up 6 bases, with 12 bases separating them. Germline V gives CDR1 LGHDT, CDR2 YNNKEL (reference sequence). CDR3 loop: CASSHPLSGEQYF. The CDR3 nucleotides read TGTGCCAGCAGCCACCCCTTATCTGGCGAGCAGTACTTC.

The gene calls are TRBV5-1 and TRBJ2-5; TRBD2 matches 8 bases. The ends lost 1 base at V and 3 bases at J; junction bases unmatched: 8. Germline V gives CDR1 SGHRS, CDR2 YFSETQ. The CDR3 is 16 amino acids. CDR3 protein: CASSLTAAGVKETQYF. CDR3 sequence (DNA): TGCGCCAGCAGCTTGACAGCAGCGGGAGTCAAAGAGACCCAGTACTTC.

This clonotype was counted between two and nine times. V gene TRBV20-1 combines with J gene TRBJ2-7, with 7 bases that match TRBD1. The junction had 8 bases not matched to a gene; V was cut back by 0 bases and J by 9 bases. CDR1 and CDR2 (germline): DFQATT, SNEGSKA (reference sequence). This CDR3 region has 13 residues. As DNA, the CDR3 is TGCAGTGCTAGAGACCACTTACAGGGGTTGCAGTACTTC. This sequence encodes CSARDHLQGLQYF.

This clonotype has ten or more counts. This chain joins TRBV28 and TRBJ2-7; D might be TRBD1 or TRBD2, each matching 5 bases. The germline gives CDR1 MDHEN, CDR2 SYDVKM. Trimming shortened V by 6 bases and J by 4 bases, and 16 bases separated the two germline ends. The CDR3 contains 14 residues. CDR3 region: CASRHTGRIYEQYF. The CDR3 nucleotides are TGTGCCAGCAGACATACGGGACGGATATACGAGCAGTACTTC.

This clonotype has just a few counts. V usage is TRBV7-2 and J usage is TRBJ1-1; D is possibly TRBD1 (6 bases). The V end lost 1 base, the J end lost 4 bases, and 16 bases lay between the germline ends. CDR3 size: 16 residues. Per germline, CDR1 SGHTA and CDR2 FQGNSA. The CDR3 is CASSLVAGGAGTEAFF. CDR3 bases: TGTGCCAGCAGCTTAGTAGCTGGGGGCGCGGGCACTGAAGCTTTCTTT.

The table lists this clonotype with many counts. The chain joins TRBV5-8 to TRBJ2-1, with 7 bases fitting TRBD2. Per the germline V gene, CDR1 is SGHTS and CDR2 is YDEGEE. The CDR3 loop spans 15 amino acids. The trim removed 4 bases at V and 5 bases at J, leaving 9 bases unmatched. DNA for the CDR3: TGTGCCAGCAGCACCCGGGGAGGGGTGGACAATGAGCAGTTCTTC. Residues: CASSTRGGVDNEQFF.

This clonotype has a count of ten or more. The chain links TRBV5-1 to TRBJ2-5, with 10 bases lining up with TRBD2. This CDR3 comprises 16 residues. With 0 bases clipped from V and 4 bases from J, the junction kept 6 bases outside the gene matches. Germline loops: CDR1 SGHRS, CDR2 YFSETQ. The CDR3 sequence is CASSLGGLAGAETQYF. CDR3 sequence (DNA): TGCGCCAGCAGCTTGGGGGGTCTAGCGGGAGCAGAGACCCAGTACTTC.

At least ten counts were recorded for this clonotype. The chain carries TRBV20-1 and TRBJ1-6; 8 positions match TRBD1. This CDR3 has 14 residues. Germline V gives CDR1 DFQATT, CDR2 SNEGSKA (reference sequence). V lost 5 bases to trimming and J lost 9 bases; unmatched junction nucleotides: 9. This chain's CDR3 is CSASTGEDGSPLHF. The CDR3 bases are TGCAGTGCTTCGACAGGGGAAGATGGTTCACCCCTCCACTTT.

This clonotype was observed many times. The chain couples TRBV10-3 to TRBJ1-4; unclear D gene. Trimming cost V 0 bases and J 8 bases, with 13 bases left between them. This CDR3 comprises 15 residues. The germline V gene has CDR1 ENHRY and CDR2 SYGVKD. As DNA, the CDR3 is TGTGCCATCAGTGAGTCCGGCCTTCGAGTGGAAAAACTGTTTTTT. It is translated as CAISESGLRVEKLFF.

In its sample, this clonotype was seen many times. This chain's CDR3 is CASSLTWAGTGHTDTQYF. CDR3 DNA sequence: TGTGCCAGCAGCTTAACCTGGGCCGGAACGGGGCATACAGATACGCAGTATTTT. This chain joins TRBV7-2 and TRBJ2-3; either TRBD1 or TRBD2 may fit D (5 bases each). Germline CDR1 is SGHTA and CDR2 is FQGNSA. V was cut by 2 bases and J by 3 bases, with 21 bases left in between. There are 18 residues in the CDR3.

The table lists this clonotype with many counts. This rearrangement joins TRBV14 to TRBJ1-2; D uncertain. V lost 4 bases and J lost 5, with 17 bases in between. This CDR3 region has 15 residues. Per the germline V gene, CDR1 is SGHDN and CDR2 is FVKESK. The CDR3 sequence is CASSLSPSTPYGYTF. In DNA form, the CDR3 reads TGTGCCAGCAGCCTAAGCCCCTCGACGCCGTATGGCTACACCTTC. The full variable domain, in which reference TRBV14 and TRBJ1-2 provide the parts outside the CDR3, is EAGVTQFPSHSVIEKGQTVTLRCDPISGHDNLYWYRRVMGKEIKFLLHFVKESKQDESGMPNNRFLAERTGGTYSTLKVQPAELEDSGVYFCASSLSPSTPYGYTFGSGTRLTVV.

This clonotype was recorded many times. This chain connects TRBV5-1 to TRBJ2-5; D unclear. The germline gives CDR1 SGHRS, CDR2 YFSETQ. This CDR3 is built from 13 residues. Trimming took 0 bases from V and 4 from J, leaving 7 bases between them. The CDR3 coding sequence is TGCGCCAGCAGCTTGGCTATAGGAGAGACCCAGTACTTC. Encoded protein: CASSLAIGETQYF.

This clonotype has a count of ten or more. The rearrangement links TRBV20-1 to TRBJ2-7; tentatively, D is TRBD1 (6 bases). The CDR3 is 13 amino acids. In germline, CDR1 is DFQATT, CDR2 SNEGSKA (reference sequence). With 2 bases removed from V and 5 bases from J, the gap between germline ends came to 13 bases. CDR3: CSARRGSVDEQYF. Here the CDR3 DNA reads TGCAGTGCTAGAAGGGGGAGTGTCGACGAGCAGTACTTC.

This clonotype showed up many times. V and J are TRBV6-2 or TRBV6-3 and TRBJ2-1, with 7 positions matching TRBD1. Germline-derived CDR1 and CDR2 are MNHEY and SVGEGT. The CDR3 covers 16 residues. The junction had 6 bases not matched to a gene; V was cut back by 4 bases and J by 0 bases. The DNA of the CDR3 is TGTGCCAGCAGTTTTCCACCAGGGGGCTCCTACAATGAGCAGTTCTTC. Its protein product is CASSFPPGGSYNEQFF.

This clonotype has ten or more counts. V usage is TRBV25-1 and J usage is TRBJ1-4, with D possibly TRBD1 on 5 matching bases. CDR1 and CDR2 from the germline V gene are MGHDK and SYGVNS. V lost 7 bases and J lost 7, with 10 bases in between. The CDR3 is made up of 12 amino acids. CDR3 in DNA: TGTGCCAGCAAAGACAGTGTTGAAAAACTGTTTTTT. Amino acids: CASKDSVEKLFF.

In this sample, this clonotype turned up many times. The chain carries TRBV6-2 or TRBV6-3 and TRBJ1-2; no definite D call. Trimming cost V 2 bases and J 1 base, with 5 bases left between them. In germline, CDR1 is MNHEY, CDR2 SVGEGT. CDR3 length equals 13 residues. The CDR3 DNA reads TGTGCCAGCAGTTACGAAGGTAACTATGGCTACACCTTC. It specifies CASSYEGNYGYTF.

This clonotype was counted at least ten times. The genes are TRBV20-1 and TRBJ2-7; the match to TRBD2 covers 8 bases. J was trimmed by 5 bases and V by 3 bases; bases with no gene match: 9. The germline V gene encodes CDR1 DFQATT and CDR2 SNEGSKA (reference sequence). CDR3 length: 14 residues. The DNA of the CDR3 is TGCAGTGCTAGGGGCCCAGCGGGAGACCACGAGCAGTACTTC. Its translation is CSARGPAGDHEQYF.